This is a list of T cell receptor beta chains from one sample in a study of Graves' ophthalmopathy and Graves' hyperthyroidism. TCRdb ran MiXCR on the multiplex PCR reads and lists one entry per CDR3 protein. This table holds hundreds of thousands of distinct CDR3 sequences, just over 15% found once. The source material was peripheral blood. These receptors originate from a woman aged 18-30 years with stable Graves' hyperthyroidism. Both conserved end residues are part of each CDR3. The order of the fields is D gene, V gene, CDR3 protein. A D gene is named only where the DNA matches it firmly.

d_call: TRBD1; v_call: TRBV12-3/TRBV12-4; cdr3_aa: CASSSTPGQNQETQYF
d_call: .; v_call: TRBV12-3/TRBV12-4; cdr3_aa: CASSLAGARRFTEAFF
d_call: TRBD2; v_call: TRBV14; cdr3_aa: CASSQHILAGGWETQYF
d_call: .; v_call: TRBV6-5; cdr3_aa: CASSYQGWETQYF
d_call: .; v_call: TRBV14; cdr3_aa: CASSRSGLLNTEAFF
d_call: .; v_call: TRBV7-2; cdr3_aa: CASSLALPGGRGIPPQPQHF
d_call: TRBD1; v_call: TRBV12-5; cdr3_aa: CASGLPGQANYGYTF
d_call: TRBD1; v_call: TRBV11-2; cdr3_aa: CASSLGTGLYGQYF
d_call: .; v_call: TRBV5-1; cdr3_aa: CASSRSPQGRGQPQHF
d_call: .; v_call: TRBV6-2/TRBV6-3; cdr3_aa: CAISSLGSRETQYF
d_call: TRBD1; v_call: TRBV12-3/TRBV12-4; cdr3_aa: CASSRHRTGGGYGYTF
d_call: TRBD1; v_call: TRBV7-2; cdr3_aa: CASSAGQGAPYGYTF
d_call: TRBD2; v_call: TRBV6-1; cdr3_aa: CACALAGENTGELFF
d_call: .; v_call: TRBV4-1; cdr3_aa: CASSQGSTGIYGYTF
d_call: .; v_call: TRBV9; cdr3_aa: CASSVLPGANVLTF
d_call: .; v_call: TRBV19; cdr3_aa: CASSIGSFTEAFF
d_call: .; v_call: TRBV6-5; cdr3_aa: CASSYAGFDQPQHF
d_call: TRBD2; v_call: TRBV5-1; cdr3_aa: CASSLGGGNDEQYF
d_call: .; v_call: TRBV10-3; cdr3_aa: CAISEGARWARIVRSNQPQHF
d_call: .; v_call: TRBV27; cdr3_aa: CASGPTVYGYTF
d_call: .; v_call: TRBV28; cdr3_aa: CASSGGGLRNQPQHF
d_call: .; v_call: TRBV24-1; cdr3_aa: CATSDSRALDSPLHF
d_call: .; v_call: TRBV5-1; cdr3_aa: CASSLDYPAGQYF
d_call: TRBD1; v_call: TRBV18; cdr3_aa: CASSSQGAPGTEAFF
d_call: TRBD1; v_call: TRBV19; cdr3_aa: CASSHRGGELFF
d_call: TRBD2; v_call: TRBV6-1; cdr3_aa: CASSEGTRVTQYF
d_call: .; v_call: TRBV11-2; cdr3_aa: CASSRRHGRTGELFF
d_call: .; v_call: TRBV20-1; cdr3_aa: CSASPLTGRDNNEQFF
d_call: TRBD1; v_call: TRBV19; cdr3_aa: CASSITPITGAGTEAFF